The text below deals with one TCR beta chain. The identical CDR3 is also encoded by other nucleotide sequences in the sample. Researchers took lesional scalp punch biopsies and peripheral blood from people who were alopecia areata patients. PBMCs provided sorted CD4+ and CD8+ T cells. Once RNA had been extracted, it was reverse transcribed into cDNA to act as the sequencing template. Assay used: immunoSEQ multiplex PCR; TCRdb lists only in-frame clones, some missing. The sample lists some 210,000 clones; about 53% were seen once. Between the trimmed V and J ends, which lost 2 bases and 0 bases, there was a span of 11 bases. CDR3 size: 16 residues. The data were obtained in a study of CD8+ T cells in alopecia areata.

This sequence was found in a human donor with alopecia areata. V gene TRBV23-1 combines with J gene TRBJ1-5; D is uncertain. TRBV23-1 carries the ORF label, with uncertain function. The material sequenced was CD4+ T cells sorted from blood, taken at week 0. CDR3 nucleotide sequence: TGCGCCAGCAGTCAACCGGGAGGGTATAGCAATCAGCCCCAGCATTTT. Protein product: CASSQPGGYSNQPQHF.